A single sample gave rise to the 22 T cell receptor beta chains below, sequenced in a study of long-term antiretroviral therapy in people with HIV (dated by TCRdb to the early 2020s). Sequencing of the TRB variable region was done with the immunoSEQ hsTCRB v3.0 assay at survey level resolution. The immuneACCESS repertoire file appears here via TCRdb, limited to in-frame rearrangements. These files lack a portion of the clones; in checked studies, under half of the deficit traces to unresolved V genes, and the cause of the others is not known. The sample has about 33,000 clones on record, approximately 96% of them singletons. In total, the top ten clones hold 2.4% of the sample. This specimen consisted of unsorted PBMCs, obtained approximately 6.8 years after starting antiretroviral therapy. The receptor set was obtained from a man aged 25 to 45 with HIV.

This chain links TRBV7-6 with TRBJ2-7, with no clear D. Between the trimmed V and J ends, which lost 1 base and 1 base, there was a span of 2 bases. The CDR3 contains 12 residues. Germline CDR1 SGHVS, CDR2 FNYEAQ. The CDR3: CASSLGSYEQYF. DNA for the CDR3: TGTGCCAGCAGCTTAGGGTCCTACGAGCAGTACTTC.

The chain employs TRBV19 and TRBJ2-1; 7 nucleotides agree with TRBD1. This CDR3 comprises 15 residues. The V and J ends lost 6 bases and 2 bases, in that order; junction bases with no gene match: 7. The V gene's germline CDR1 is LNHDA and CDR2 SQIVND (reference sequence). CDR3 DNA: TGTGCCAGTAGCATAACAGGGGCGGCCTACAATGAGCAGTTCTTC. Protein product: CASSITGAAYNEQFF.

The chain joins TRBV11-2 to TRBJ2-7, with 10 bases matching TRBD1. The CDR3 runs 16 residues. Unmatched junction bases numbered 12, after V lost 5 bases and J lost 5 bases. CDR1 is SGHAT, CDR2 FQNNGV, per germline. The CDR3, as DNA: TGTGCCAGCAGCCCGGGGACAGGGGCGGAGGTGGACGAGCAGTACTTC. This sequence encodes CASSPGTGAEVDEQYF.

This chain connects TRBV19 to TRBJ2-3, with D possibly TRBD1 on 6 matching bases. The CDR3 is made up of 13 amino acids. The germline V and J ends were trimmed by 4 bases and 10 bases, with 15 bases remaining between them. The V gene's germline CDR1 is LNHDA and CDR2 SQIVND (reference sequence). The CDR3 is CASSRRVDSAQYF. Written as DNA, the CDR3 is TGTGCCAGTAGTAGACGTGTGGACAGCGCGCAGTATTTT. The whole variable domain, remainder taken from reference TRBV19 and TRBJ2-3, is DGGITQSPKYLFRKEGQNVTLSCEQNLNHDAMYWYRQDPGQGLRLIYYSQIVNDFQKGDIAEGYSVSREKKESFPLTVTSAQKNPTAFYLCASSRRVDSAQYFGPGTRLTVL.

The chain recombines TRBV5-4 with TRBJ2-1; no clear D gene. Germline V gene sequence: CDR1 SGHNT, CDR2 YYREEE (reference sequence). Trimming cost V 5 bases and J 5 bases, with 8 bases left between them. The CDR3 length is 12 residues. The CDR3 DNA reads TGTGCCAGCAGGACGCCAGACAATGAGCAGTTCTTC. This gives the protein CASRTPDNEQFF.

The chain links TRBV29-1 to TRBJ2-7, with 7 bases aligning to TRBD2. The CDR3 contains 15 residues. With 6 bases clipped from V and 2 bases from J, the junction kept 13 bases outside the gene matches. The germline V gene encodes CDR1 SQVTM and CDR2 ANQGSEA. CDR3 amino acids: CSVQTETSPTYEQYF. CDR3 nucleotides: TGCAGCGTGCAGACAGAGACTAGCCCGACCTACGAGCAGTACTTC.

This clone was picked up one time. CDR3 nucleotides: TGTGCCAGCAGCGTAGGGCAGACTAATTCACCCCTCCACTTT. It codes for CASSVGQTNSPLHF. The chain carries TRBV9 and TRBJ1-6; D is unclear. This CDR3 contains 14 residues. CDR1 SGDLS and CDR2 YYNGEE come from the germline V gene. Trimming took 0 bases from V and 6 from J, leaving 7 bases between them.

The V call is TRBV9, the J call TRBJ1-4; D unresolved. The germline gives CDR1 SGDLS, CDR2 YYNGEE. V was pared by 1 base and J by 0 bases, with 4 bases between. The CDR3 spans 14 residues. The CDR3 region has the DNA TGTGCCAGCAGCGTATATGCAACTAATGAAAAACTGTTTTTT. Protein: CASSVYATNEKLFF.

V gene TRBV7-9 combines with J gene TRBJ2-1; D is ambiguous. The CDR3 is made up of 15 amino acids. With 0 bases removed from V and 6 bases from J, the gap between germline ends came to 12 bases. Germline V gene lookup returns CDR1 SEHNR and CDR2 FQNEAQ (reference sequence). The CDR3 DNA reads as TGTGCCAGCAGCTTAGCTCCTCACACGGGCAATGAGCAGTTCTTC. It specifies CASSLAPHTGNEQFF.

The gene calls are TRBV5-6 and TRBJ1-5; no reliable D call. The germline gives CDR1 SGHDT, CDR2 YYEEEE. The CDR3 runs to 13 residues. V was cut by 4 bases and J by 8 bases, with 13 bases left in between. CDR3 region: CASSPGGFEPQHF. The CDR3 DNA reads TGTGCCAGCAGCCCTGGAGGGTTTGAGCCCCAGCATTTT.

The J gene is TRBJ1-5, the V gene TRBV12-5, with 7 bases identical to TRBD1. The CDR3 totals 14 residues. CDR1 and CDR2 from the germline V gene are LGHNT and FRNRAP. Trimming cost V 6 bases and J 9 bases; bases outside gene matches: 11. The CDR3 nucleotides read TGTGCTAGTGGCTCGACAGGGACAATCCGGCCCCAGCATTTT. Amino acids: CASGSTGTIRPQHF.

CDR3 protein: CASSQLLARNTEAFF. The CDR3 DNA is TGCGCCAGCAGCCAACTTTTGGCTCGGAACACTGAAGCTTTCTTT. The chain combines TRBV4-3 with TRBJ1-1; no clear D gene. CDR3 length: 15 amino acids. Trimming took 2 bases from V and 1 from J, leaving 11 bases between them. CDR1 and CDR2 from the germline V gene are LGHNA and YSLEER.

This sequence joins TRBV9 and TRBJ2-1; TRBD2 aligns across 8 bases. The V segment lost 0 bases and the J segment 12 bases; nucleotides outside the gene matches: 11. The CDR3 sequence is 15 residues long. Germline CDR1 reads SGDLS; CDR2 reads YYNGEE. For the CDR3, the DNA is TGTGCCAGCAGCGTAGGGAGCGGGAGTGCCCAGGGGCAGTTCTTC. It codes for CASSVGSGSAQGQFF.

This chain links TRBV7-2 with TRBJ1-2; D gene unclear. Trimming left V 5 bases short and J 8 bases short, with 12 bases between. The germline V gene has CDR1 SGHTA and CDR2 FQGNSA. The CDR3 extends over 12 amino acids. CDR3 in DNA: TGTGCCAGCAGCGGCGGGGTAAACGGCTACACCTTC. This translates into CASSGGVNGYTF.

The genes are TRBV7-8 and TRBJ1-6; a weak D match, TRBD1 (5 bases). Trimming shortened V by 1 base and J by 10 bases, and 14 bases separated the two germline ends. The CDR3 spans 15 residues. Germline V CDR1 and CDR2: SGHVS, FQNEAQ. CDR3 nucleotide sequence: TGTGCCAGCAGCTTAGGGGCAGGGTTTGGGTCACCCCTCCACTTT. Its translation is CASSLGAGFGSPLHF.

This rearrangement joins TRBV2 to TRBJ2-1; D is possibly TRBD1 (6 bases). The V end was cut by 6 bases, the J end by 2 bases, with 11 bases between. The germline V gene encodes CDR1 SNHLY and CDR2 FYNNEI. The CDR3 loop spans 14 amino acids. The CDR3 loop reads CASSRGGTYNEQFF. The CDR3 DNA is TGTGCCAGCAGCAGGGGTGGGACCTACAATGAGCAGTTCTTC.

V gene TRBV10-3 combines with J gene TRBJ2-3; 9 bases fit TRBD1. The junction had 4 bases not matched to a gene; V was cut back by 0 bases and J by 6 bases. Germline CDR1 ENHRY, CDR2 SYGVKD. The CDR3 covers 15 residues. The CDR3 nucleotides read TGTGCCATCAGTGAGTCGGACAGGGGTAAGGATACGCAGTATTTT. Its translation: CAISESDRGKDTQYF.

The CDR3 region has the DNA TGTGCCGCTTCACAGGGGGATTACGAGCAGTACTTC. Protein product: CAASQGDYEQYF. The rearrangement joins TRBV10-3 to TRBJ2-7; 8 bases are a match to TRBD1. This CDR3 spans 12 amino acids. Germline V gene sequence: CDR1 ENHRY, CDR2 SYGVKD. J was trimmed by 4 bases and V by 11 bases; bases with no gene match: 7.

This clone was counted only a few times. The CDR3 region has the DNA TGTGCCATCAGTGAAGGACAGGGACTCAACACTGAAGCTTTCTTT. It is translated as CAISEGQGLNTEAFF. The genes are TRBV10-3 and TRBJ1-1, with TRBD1 matching over 8 bases. The V gene end was trimmed by 3 bases and the J gene end by 2 bases; junction bases not matched to a gene: 5. CDR3 length: 15 amino acids. The germline CDR1 and CDR2 sequences are ENHRY and SYGVKD.

The chain recombines TRBV18 with TRBJ2-1; 9 bases line up with TRBD1. The CDR3 has 15 residues. The J segment lost 7 bases and the V segment lost 2 bases, leaving 6 bases of the junction unmatched. In germline, CDR1 is KGHSH, CDR2 LQKENI. For the CDR3, the DNA is TGTGCCAGCTCACCAGTCGGGACAGGGTCGAATGAGCAGTTCTTC. This sequence encodes CASSPVGTGSNEQFF.

The gene calls are TRBV7-8 and TRBJ2-3, with 12 bases that match TRBD2. Germline V gene lookup returns CDR1 SGHVS and CDR2 FQNEAQ. The V gene end was trimmed by 2 bases and the J gene end by 1 base; junction bases not matched to a gene: 4. This CDR3 comprises 17 residues. The CDR3 loop is CASSLPLAGGGTDTQYF. In DNA, the CDR3 is TGTGCCAGCAGCTTACCTCTAGCGGGGGGGGGCACAGATACGCAGTATTTT.

The genes are TRBV5-1 and TRBJ2-1; TRBD1 might be the D (5 bases). CDR1 and CDR2 (germline): SGHRS, YFSETQ. The CDR3 totals 15 residues. V lost 0 bases, J lost 2 bases, and 9 bases lay in between. The CDR3 nucleotides are TGCGCCAGCAGCTTGGAGGGGTTCCCCTACAATGAGCAGTTCTTC. Translated, it gives CASSLEGFPYNEQFF.